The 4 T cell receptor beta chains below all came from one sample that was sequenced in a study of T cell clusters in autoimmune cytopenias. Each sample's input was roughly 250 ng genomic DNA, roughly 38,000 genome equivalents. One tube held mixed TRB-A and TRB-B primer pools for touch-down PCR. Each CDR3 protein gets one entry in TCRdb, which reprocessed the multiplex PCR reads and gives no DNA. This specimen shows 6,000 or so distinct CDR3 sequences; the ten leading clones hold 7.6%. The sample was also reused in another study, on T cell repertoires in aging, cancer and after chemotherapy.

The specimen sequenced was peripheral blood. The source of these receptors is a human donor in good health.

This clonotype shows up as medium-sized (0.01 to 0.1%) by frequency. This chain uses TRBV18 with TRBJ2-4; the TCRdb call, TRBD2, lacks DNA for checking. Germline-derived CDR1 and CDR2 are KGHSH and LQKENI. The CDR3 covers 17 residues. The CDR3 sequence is CASSPPSSGGSKNIQYF.

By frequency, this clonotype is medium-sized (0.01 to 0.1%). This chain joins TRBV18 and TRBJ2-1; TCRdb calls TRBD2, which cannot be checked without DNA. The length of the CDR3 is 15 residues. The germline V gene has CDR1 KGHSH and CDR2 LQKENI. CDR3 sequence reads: CASSPGLAEFNEQFF.

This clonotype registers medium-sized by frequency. CDR3 sequence: CATSRNTGGPNEKLFF. The genes are TRBV15 and TRBJ1-4; TCRdb names TRBD1, which stays unverified in the absence of DNA. The CDR3 extends over 16 amino acids. CDR1 is LNHNV, CDR2 YYDKDF, per germline (reference sequence).

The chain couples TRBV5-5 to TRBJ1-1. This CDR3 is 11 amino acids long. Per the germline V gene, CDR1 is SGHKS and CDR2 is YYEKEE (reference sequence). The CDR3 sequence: CASSQELEAFF.